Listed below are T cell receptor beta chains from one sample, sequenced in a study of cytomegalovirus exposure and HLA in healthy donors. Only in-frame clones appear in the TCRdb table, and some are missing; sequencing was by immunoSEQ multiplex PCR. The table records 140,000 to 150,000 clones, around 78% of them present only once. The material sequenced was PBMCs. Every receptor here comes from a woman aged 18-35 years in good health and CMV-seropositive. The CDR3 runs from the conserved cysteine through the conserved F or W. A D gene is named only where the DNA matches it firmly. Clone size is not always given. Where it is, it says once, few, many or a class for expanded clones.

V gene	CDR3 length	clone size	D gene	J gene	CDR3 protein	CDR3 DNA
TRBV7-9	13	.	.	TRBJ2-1	CASTRAGRNEQFF	TGTGCCAGCACCCGGGCAGGGAGGAATGAGCAGTTCTTC
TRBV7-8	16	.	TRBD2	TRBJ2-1	CASSYISGTTYNEQFF	TGTGCCAGCAGTTATATATCCGGGACTACCTACAATGAGCAGTTCTTC
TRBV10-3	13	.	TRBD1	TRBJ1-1	CAISEGGFTEAFF	TGTGCCATCAGTGAAGGGGGCTTCACTGAAGCTTTCTTT
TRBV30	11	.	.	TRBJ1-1	CAWSSRGGIFF	TGTGCCTGGAGTTCGAGGGGGGGGATTTTCTTT
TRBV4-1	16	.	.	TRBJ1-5	CASSQERGQRYQPQHF	TGCGCCAGCAGCCAAGAAAGGGGACAACGATATCAGCCCCAGCATTTT
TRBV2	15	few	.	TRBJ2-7	CASSEGQRKAYEQYF	TGTGCCAGCAGTGAAGGACAGCGTAAGGCCTACGAGCAGTACTTC
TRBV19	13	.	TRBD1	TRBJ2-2	CASGAGGGGELFF	TGTGCCAGCGGAGCAGGGGGCGGCGGGGAGCTGTTTTTT
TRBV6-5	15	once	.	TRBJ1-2	CASSTRQRANYGYTF	TGTGCCAGCAGTACCCGACAGCGAGCTAACTATGGCTACACCTTC
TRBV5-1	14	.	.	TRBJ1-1	CASSSPGIRVEAFF	TGCGCCAGCAGCTCCCCCGGGATCCGGGTTGAAGCTTTCTTT
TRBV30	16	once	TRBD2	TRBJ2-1	CAWSVLAGGPYNEQFF	TGTGCCTGGAGTGTATTAGCGGGGGGGCCCTACAATGAGCAGTTCTTC
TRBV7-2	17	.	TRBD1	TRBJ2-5	CASSSLGGTGGVETQYF	TGTGCCAGCAGCTCCCTGGGCGGGACAGGGGGCGTCGAGACCCAGTACTTC
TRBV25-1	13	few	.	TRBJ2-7	CASSDRAVHEQYF	TGTGCCAGCAGTGACAGGGCGGTCCACGAGCAGTACTTC
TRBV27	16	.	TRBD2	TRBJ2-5	CASSLRLAGGRETQYF	TGTGCCAGCAGTTTACGACTAGCGGGGGGTCGGGAGACCCAGTACTTC
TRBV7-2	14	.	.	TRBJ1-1	CASSPGRTVSKAFF	TGTGCCAGCAGCCCCGGGAGGACAGTTTCGAAAGCTTTCTTT
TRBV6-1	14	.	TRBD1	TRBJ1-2	CASNAGQGAWGYTF	TGTGCCAGCAATGCGGGACAGGGGGCCTGGGGCTACACCTTC
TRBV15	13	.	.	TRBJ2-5	CATSPGGLETQYF	TGTGCCACCAGCCCGGGGGGCTTGGAGACCCAGTACTTC
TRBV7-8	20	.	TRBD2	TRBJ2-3	CASSSWPGLAGGDRTDTQYF	TGTGCCAGCAGTTCTTGGCCGGGACTAGCGGGGGGGGATCGCACAGATACGCAGTATTTT
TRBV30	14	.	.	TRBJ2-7	CAWKGGPSSYEQYF	TGTGCCTGGAAGGGGGGGCCCAGCTCCTACGAGCAGTACTTC
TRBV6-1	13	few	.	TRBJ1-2	CASSETAIPGYTF	TGTGCCAGCAGTGAAACAGCAATTCCCGGCTACACCTTC
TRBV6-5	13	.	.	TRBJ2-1	CASRLAVYNEQFF	TGTGCCAGCAGATTAGCGGTCTACAATGAGCAGTTCTTC
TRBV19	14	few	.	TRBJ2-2	CASSGQGLTGELFF	TGTGCCAGTAGTGGGCAGGGGTTGACCGGGGAGCTGTTTTTT
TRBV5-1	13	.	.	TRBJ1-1	CASSLDVGREAFF	TGCGCCAGCAGCTTGGACGTGGGGCGTGAAGCTTTCTTT
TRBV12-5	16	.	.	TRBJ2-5	CASGIGGGLYQETQYF	TGTGCTAGTGGTATAGGGGGGGGCCTGTACCAAGAGACCCAGTACTTC
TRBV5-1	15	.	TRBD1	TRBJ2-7	CASSPTGTGTYEQYF	TGCGCCAGCAGCCCCACCGGGACAGGTACCTACGAGCAGTACTTC
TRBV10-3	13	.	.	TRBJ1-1	CASRSQEHSEAFF	TGTGCCAGCAGATCACAGGAACATTCTGAAGCTTTCTTT
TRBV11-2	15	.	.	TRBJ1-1	CASSPGGWMNTEAFF	TGTGCCAGCAGCCCGGGTGGTTGGATGAACACTGAAGCTTTCTTT
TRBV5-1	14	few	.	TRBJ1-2	CASSLDTVPQDYTF	TGCGCCAGCAGCTTGGACACCGTCCCTCAGGACTACACCTTC
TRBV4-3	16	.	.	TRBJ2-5	CASSQVNWGAGETQYF	TGCGCCAGCAGCCAAGTTAATTGGGGCGCGGGGGAGACCCAGTACTTC
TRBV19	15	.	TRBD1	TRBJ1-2	CASSIRDRDAYGYTF	TGTGCCAGTAGTATACGGGACAGGGATGCCTATGGCTACACCTTC
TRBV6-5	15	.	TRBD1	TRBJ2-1	CASRLQGASYNEQFF	TGTGCCAGCAGGTTACAGGGGGCTTCCTACAATGAGCAGTTCTTC
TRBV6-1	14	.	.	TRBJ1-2	CASTRGEGVGGYTF	TGTGCCAGCACTCGAGGGGAGGGAGTAGGTGGCTACACCTTC
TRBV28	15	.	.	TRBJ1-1	CASRGGMLMNTEAFF	TGTGCCAGCCGAGGCGGAATGCTAATGAACACTGAAGCTTTCTTT
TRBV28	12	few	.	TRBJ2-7	CASRTPGLSRDF	TGTGCCAGCAGGACGCCGGGTCTGTCCAGAGACTTC
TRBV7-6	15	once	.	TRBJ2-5	CASSLAEGPGVTQYF	TGTGCCAGCAGCTTAGCGGAGGGGCCGGGGGTGACCCAGTACTTC
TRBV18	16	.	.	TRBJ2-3	CASSPIALLGTDTQYF	TGTGCCAGCTCCCCCATCGCGCTACTTGGTACAGATACGCAGTATTTT
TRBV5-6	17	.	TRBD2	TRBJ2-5	CASSLLLAGGTQETQYF	TGTGCCAGCAGCTTGTTACTAGCGGGGGGGACACAAGAGACCCAGTACTTC
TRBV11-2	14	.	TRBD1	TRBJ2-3	CASSLGQGMYTQYF	TGTGCCAGCAGCCTGGGACAGGGAATGTATACGCAGTATTTT
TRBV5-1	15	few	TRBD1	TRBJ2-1	CASSPKTTGSGEQFF	TGCGCCAGCAGCCCGAAAACGACAGGGTCCGGTGAGCAGTTCTTC
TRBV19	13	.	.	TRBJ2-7	CASSIDRGYEQYF	TGTGCCAGTAGTATAGACAGGGGTTACGAGCAGTACTTC
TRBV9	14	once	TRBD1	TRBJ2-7	CASSVRDSHYEQYF	TGTGCCAGCAGCGTAAGGGACAGCCATTACGAGCAGTACTTC
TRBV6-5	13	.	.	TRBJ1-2	CASSNRVRDGYTF	TGTGCCAGCAGTAACAGGGTTAGGGATGGCTACACCTTC
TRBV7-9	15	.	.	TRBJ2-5	CASSLSGLDQETQYF	TGTGCCAGCAGCTTGTCGGGACTGGACCAAGAGACCCAGTACTTC
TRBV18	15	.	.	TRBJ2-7	CASSPPAGSSYEQYF	TGTGCCAGCTCACCACCGGCAGGTTCTTCCTACGAGCAGTACTTC
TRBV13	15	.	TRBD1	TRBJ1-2	CASSFDRDWNYGYTF	TGTGCCAGCAGCTTCGACAGGGACTGGAACTATGGCTACACCTTC
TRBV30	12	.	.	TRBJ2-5	CAWRQSQETQYF	TGTGCCTGGCGTCAGTCCCAAGAGACCCAGTACTTC
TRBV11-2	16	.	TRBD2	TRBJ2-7	CASSLAASGGVYEQYF	TGTGCCAGCAGCTTAGCGGCTAGCGGGGGGGTCTACGAGCAGTACTTC
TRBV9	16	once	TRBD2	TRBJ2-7	CASSVGAGEGNYEQYF	TGTGCCAGCAGCGTAGGGGCTGGGGAGGGGAACTACGAGCAGTACTTC
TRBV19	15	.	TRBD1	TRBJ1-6	CASSGEDRSDSPLHF	TGTGCCAGTAGTGGGGAGGACAGGTCCGATTCACCCCTCCACTTT
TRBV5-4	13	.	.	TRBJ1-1	CASSFAGRTEAFF	TGTGCCAGCAGCTTTGCGGGAAGGACTGAAGCTTTCTTT
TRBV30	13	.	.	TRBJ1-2	CAWSVSRNYGYTF	TGTGCCTGGAGTGTATCCCGTAACTATGGCTACACCTTC
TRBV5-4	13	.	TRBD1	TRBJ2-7	CASSRKGAGYPYF	TGTGCCAGCAGCCGGAAGGGGGCCGGATATCCGTACTTC
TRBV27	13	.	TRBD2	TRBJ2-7	CASSLAGGYEQYF	TGTGCCAGCAGCCTAGCGGGGGGCTACGAGCAGTACTTC
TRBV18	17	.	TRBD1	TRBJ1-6	CASSLTGGSSYNSPLHF	TGTGCCAGCTCACTAACAGGGGGTAGCTCCTATAATTCACCCCTCCACTTT